Below, 7 T cell receptor beta chains from the same sample are listed, as sequenced in a study of monozygotic twins with cystic fibrosis. The protocol was immunoSEQ multiplex PCR, while the TCRdb copy is restricted to in-frame clones and leaves out a portion. Of about 32,000 clones in the sample, around 90% were seen once. The source material was blood. All receptors derive from a girl aged 2 to 9 with cystic fibrosis.

The rearrangement joins TRBV4-1 to TRBJ2-7, with D tentatively TRBD1 (5 bases). Germline-derived CDR1 and CDR2 are MGHRA and YSYEKL. The CDR3 consists of 15 residues. Between the trimmed V and J ends, which lost 0 bases and 6 bases, there was a span of 15 bases. CDR3: CASSQDKGILGEQYF. The CDR3 nucleotides are TGCGCCAGCAGCCAAGATAAGGGGATTTTGGGCGAGCAGTACTTC.

This chain joins TRBV13 and TRBJ1-1; D gene ambiguous. The CDR3 spans 14 residues. V lost 3 bases and J 1 base, leaving 9 bases between the germline ends. Germline lookup yields CDR1 PRHDT and CDR2 FYEKMQ (reference sequence). Written as DNA, the CDR3 is TGTGCCAGCAGCTTTACTGGCCGGAACACTGAAGCTTTCTTT. Amino acid sequence: CASSFTGRNTEAFF.

This clone was seen once. The chain recombines TRBV4-3 with TRBJ2-7; the D gene is possibly TRBD1 (6 bases). V lost 0 bases to trimming and J lost 5 bases, with 11 bases between them. Germline V gene data show CDR1 as LGHNA and CDR2 as YSLEER. The CDR3 sequence is 14 residues long. CDR3 coding DNA: TGCGCCAGCAGCCAAGATAGGGGGACCCACGAGCAGTACTTC. This codes for CASSQDRGTHEQYF.

This rearrangement joins TRBV18 to TRBJ1-6; TRBD1 agrees at 8 bases. The CDR3 has 15 amino acids. The V gene end was trimmed by 3 bases and the J gene end by 7 bases; junction bases not matched to a gene: 5. Germline V gene data show CDR1 as KGHSH and CDR2 as LQKENI. CDR3 in amino acids: CASSPGQGGNSPLHF. CDR3 nucleotides: TGTGCCAGCTCACCTGGACAGGGAGGGAATTCACCCCTCCACTTT.

This chain connects TRBV2 to TRBJ1-1; unclear D gene. V was trimmed by 3 bases and J by 0 bases, leaving 5 bases between them. The CDR3 covers 13 residues. Germline CDR1 is SNHLY and CDR2 is FYNNEI. CDR3 bases: TGTGCCAGCAGTGACCCGGTGAACACTGAAGCTTTCTTT. Protein: CASSDPVNTEAFF.

The V and J genes are TRBV25-1 and TRBJ2-1, with 8 bases lining up with TRBD2. The CDR3 is 15 amino acids. V shed 1 base and J 8 bases; nucleotides not matched to a gene: 7. Germline lookup yields CDR1 MGHDK and CDR2 SYGVNS. The CDR3 DNA is TGTGCCAGCAGTGAATTACAGCGGGAGTGGGATGAGCAGTTCTTC. As protein: CASSELQREWDEQFF.

The chain carries TRBV2 and TRBJ1-5; possibly TRBD1 for D (6 bases). CDR3 length: 16 residues. V was trimmed by 4 bases and J by 0 bases, leaving 13 bases between them. Per germline, CDR1 SNHLY and CDR2 FYNNEI. The CDR3 region is CASSAGQLNSNQPQHF. The DNA of the CDR3 is TGTGCCAGCAGTGCCGGACAGCTGAATAGCAATCAGCCCCAGCATTTT.